One and the same sample provided the 5 T cell receptor beta chains below, sequenced in a study of post-analysis software for immune sequencing data. Notes on the study in general: Patients showed TRBV5-6, TRBV5-1 and TRBV20-1 among several TRBV segments more frequent than in controls.

Included in the TCR beta cDNA libraries were unique molecular identifiers. TCRdb recomputed calls from the PCR reads with MiXCR, one row per CDR3 protein. The repertoire holds fewer than 850,000 distinct CDR3 sequences, with around 45% as singletons. These receptors are not linked to any known antigen. Sequencing was carried out using blood. Receptors were obtained from a girl under 18 with multiple sclerosis.

This rearrangement joins TRBV5-1 to TRBJ2-7; possible D gene TRBD2, 6 bases. The V end was cut by 3 bases, the J end by 6 bases, with 13 bases between. The CDR3 has 13 residues. Germline lookup yields CDR1 SGHRS and CDR2 YFSETQ. This CDR3 reads CASSWDRRAEQYF. CDR3 coding DNA: TGCGCCAGCAGCTGGGATCGGAGGGCCGAGCAGTACTTC.

This chain uses TRBV20-1 with TRBJ2-7, with D possibly matching TRBD1 (5 bases). V lost 2 bases and J lost 2, with 16 bases in between. Germline V CDR1 and CDR2: DFQATT, SNEGSKA (reference sequence). The CDR3 consists of 15 residues. CDR3: CSARPPGLGPYEQYF. CDR3 DNA sequence: TGCAGTGCTAGACCCCCAGGGTTGGGGCCCTACGAGCAGTACTTC.

The gene calls are TRBV7-8 and TRBJ2-5; D remains ambiguous. The CDR3 runs 16 residues. Trimming left V 4 bases short and J 5 bases short, with 20 bases between. Germline V gene lookup returns CDR1 SGHVS and CDR2 FQNEAQ. The CDR3 DNA reads as TGTGCCAGCAGCTGGTTCCGGGTGGGAAAAAAGGAGACCCAGTACTTC. It specifies CASSWFRVGKKETQYF.

The chain has TRBV27 and TRBJ2-1; TRBD2 agrees at 10 bases. This CDR3 comprises 16 residues. V shed 4 bases and J 2 bases; nucleotides not matched to a gene: 5. The germline V gene has CDR1 MNHEY and CDR2 SMNVEV (reference sequence). DNA of the CDR3: TGTGCCAGCAGTTCGGGGACTAGCGCCGCCTACAATGAGCAGTTCTTC. This encodes CASSSGTSAAYNEQFF.

The chain combines TRBV4-2 with TRBJ2-3, with 9 bases fitting TRBD2. The CDR3 extends over 17 amino acids. Germline V gene lookup returns CDR1 LGHNA and CDR2 YNFKEQ. After removal of 1 base from V and 4 bases from J, the junction contained 9 bases not matched to a gene. CDR3 amino acids: CASSQAPDSGRPDTQYF. The CDR3 DNA sequence: TGTGCCAGCAGCCAAGCCCCGGACAGCGGGAGGCCAGATACGCAGTATTTT.